Below, 27 T cell receptor beta chains from the same sample are listed, as sequenced in a study of blood T cell repertoires in COVID-19. Sequencing used immunoSEQ multiplex PCR; TCRdb keeps in-frame clones, though not all of them. The data show 250,000 to 300,000 clones, 80% to 90% seen once. The sequenced material came from peripheral blood. The receptors were gathered from a woman aged 70-85 years with COVID-19, enrolled during active disease.

The V call is TRBV7-2, the J call TRBJ2-1; 7 bases map to TRBD2. The CDR3 contains 15 residues. Germline lookup yields CDR1 SGHTA and CDR2 FQGNSA. V lost 1 base to trimming and J lost 5 bases; unmatched junction nucleotides: 5. The CDR3 DNA is TGTGCCAGCAGCTTAGGTTCTAGCGGACACAATGAGCAGTTCTTC. This sequence encodes CASSLGSSGHNEQFF.

This clone was detected once. The J gene is TRBJ1-4, the V gene TRBV6-2 or TRBV6-3, with TRBD1 as a possible D gene (5 bases). This CDR3 spans 15 amino acids. V lost 6 bases and J lost 5, with 16 bases in between. Germline V CDR1 and CDR2: MNHEY, SVGEGT. CDR3 in DNA: TGTGCCAGCAGCTCTGGAGGGGCCGGGAATGAAAAACTGTTTTTT. Amino acids: CASSSGGAGNEKLFF.

The chain employs TRBV20-1 and TRBJ2-1, with D perhaps matching TRBD1 (5 bases). This CDR3 spans 11 amino acids. The germline V gene encodes CDR1 DFQATT and CDR2 SNEGSKA (reference sequence). V was cut by 6 bases and J by 3 bases, with 6 bases left in between. The CDR3 loop reads CSATVYNEQFF. The DNA for the CDR3 is TGCAGTGCGACAGTCTACAATGAGCAGTTCTTC.

The rearrangement uses TRBV19 and TRBJ1-3; TRBD1 aligns across 8 bases. Germline CDR1 and CDR2: LNHDA and SQIVND (reference sequence). Trimming at V came to 4 bases and at J to 4 bases, leaving 12 bases not matched to a gene. The CDR3 extends over 17 amino acids. CDR3 bases: TGTGCCAGTAGTACCCAAACTGGACAGGGTCAAGGAAACACCATATATTTT. Translated, it gives CASSTQTGQGQGNTIYF. Supplemented by reference TRBV19 and TRBJ1-3, the full variable domain reads DGGITQSPKYLFRKEGQNVTLSCEQNLNHDAMYWYRQDPGQGLRLIYYSQIVNDFQKGDIAEGYSVSREKKESFPLTVTSAQKNPTAFYLCASSTQTGQGQGNTIYFGEGSWLTVV.

J is TRBJ2-7 and V is TRBV7-3; D is perhaps TRBD2 (5 bases). With 1 base removed from V and 5 bases from J, the gap between germline ends came to 9 bases. The germline V gene has CDR1 SGHTA and CDR2 FQGTGA. The CDR3 covers 13 residues. In DNA form, the CDR3 reads TGTGCCAGCAGCTTAAGAAGAGGGAACGAGCAGTACTTC. As protein: CASSLRRGNEQYF.

The chain is built from TRBV5-6 and TRBJ2-7; D gene uncertain. The germline V and J ends were trimmed by 0 bases and 2 bases, with 9 bases remaining between them. Germline V gene data show CDR1 as SGHDT and CDR2 as YYEEEE. The CDR3 has 14 amino acids. The CDR3 nucleotides read TGTGCCAGCAGCTTGGCTCACAGACCCTACGAGCAGTACTTC. It codes for CASSLAHRPYEQYF. Full variable domain (outside the CDR3, taken from reference TRBV5-6 and TRBJ2-7): DAGVTQSPTHLIKTRGQQVTLRCSPKSGHDTVSWYQQALGQGPQFIFQYYEEEERQRGNFPDRFSGHQFPNYSSELNVNALLLGDSALYLCASSLAHRPYEQYFGPGTRLTVT.

This clone has a single count. The V and J genes are TRBV25-1 and TRBJ1-2, with 8 bases lining up with TRBD1. Germline V gene sequence: CDR1 MGHDK, CDR2 SYGVNS. The CDR3 runs to 12 residues. Trimming cost V 9 bases and J 3 bases; bases outside gene matches: 3. For the CDR3, the DNA is TGTGCCAGTCTACAGGGGGACTATGGCTACACCTTC. Translating gives CASLQGDYGYTF.

This clone was seen a handful of times. The V call is TRBV6-2 or TRBV6-3, the J call TRBJ2-7; a weak D match, TRBD1 (6 bases). The CDR3 has 17 amino acids. Looked up from germline, CDR1 is MNHEY and CDR2 is SVGEGT. V dropped 3 bases and J dropped 6 bases, with 24 bases sitting between them. CDR3 sequence (DNA): TGTGCCAGCAGTTATTTTTCTCGGGGAACGACAGGCCGCGAGCAGTACTTC. Translated, it gives CASSYFSRGTTGREQYF.

The chain is built from TRBV6-5 and TRBJ1-4, with D perhaps TRBD1 (5 bases). V lost 11 bases and J 2 bases, leaving 12 bases between the germline ends. The CDR3 totals 13 residues. Germline CDR1 and CDR2: MNHEY and SVGAGI. The CDR3 here is CACQGGTNEKLFF. The CDR3, as DNA: TGTGCCTGCCAGGGTGGGACTAATGAAAAACTGTTTTTT.

This rearrangement joins TRBV12-3 or TRBV12-4 to TRBJ2-2, with D hard to call. This CDR3 is 13 amino acids long. V gave up 5 bases and J gave up 1 base, with 5 bases separating them. CDR3 DNA sequence: TGTGCCAGCAGTCCGGGGAACACCGGGGAGCTGTTTTTT. Protein sequence: CASSPGNTGELFF.

This chain connects TRBV29-1 to TRBJ2-7, with 11 bases matching TRBD2. There are 14 residues in the CDR3. The J segment lost 6 bases and the V segment lost 6 bases, leaving 10 bases of the junction unmatched. Germline V lookup: CDR1 SQVTM, CDR2 ANQGSEA. CDR3: CSVNLAGGLGEQYF. The CDR3 DNA follows: TGCAGCGTCAATCTAGCGGGAGGTCTCGGCGAGCAGTACTTC.

The gene calls are TRBV5-1 and TRBJ2-2; 10 nucleotides match TRBD1. The trim removed 4 bases at V and 5 bases at J, leaving 5 bases unmatched. The CDR3 has 15 amino acids. In germline, CDR1 is SGHRS, CDR2 YFSETQ. CDR3: CASSTRDRGTGELFF. The CDR3 DNA follows: TGCGCCAGCAGCACACGGGACAGGGGAACCGGGGAGCTGTTTTTT.

The rearrangement links TRBV5-4 to TRBJ2-6; D call uncertain. Germline loops: CDR1 SGHNT, CDR2 YYREEE (reference sequence). The CDR3 length is 15 residues. The germline V and J ends were trimmed by 2 bases and 6 bases, with 12 bases remaining between them. The CDR3 nucleotides read TGTGCCAGCAGCTTAACGGTAGGAGAGGCCAACGTCCTGACTTTC. Amino acid sequence: CASSLTVGEANVLTF.

The chain has TRBV18 and TRBJ2-3; unclear D gene. The CDR3 runs to 16 residues. Trimming took 0 bases from V and 0 from J, leaving 10 bases between them. Germline CDR1 KGHSH, CDR2 LQKENI. CDR3 in DNA: TGTGCCAGCTCACCACCCTCAGGATTTAGCACAGATACGCAGTATTTT. Residues: CASSPPSGFSTDTQYF.

In this sample, this clone turned up once. The CDR3 sequence is CASSLVPEENPYNEQFF. The CDR3 coding sequence is TGCGCCAGCAGCTTGGTCCCAGAGGAAAATCCCTACAATGAGCAGTTCTTC. V is TRBV5-1 and J is TRBJ2-1; no clear D. This CDR3 spans 17 amino acids. Germline CDR1 is SGHRS and CDR2 is YFSETQ. Trimming took 0 bases from V and 2 from J, leaving 15 bases between them. The whole variable domain, filled in from reference TRBV5-1 and TRBJ2-1, reads KAGVTQTPRYLIKTRGQQVTLSCSPISGHRSVSWYQQTPGQGLQFLFEYFSETQRNKGNFPGRFSGRQFSNSRSEMNVSTLELGDSALYLCASSLVPEENPYNEQFFGPGTRLTVL.

This chain connects TRBV9 to TRBJ1-2, with no clear D. Trimming took off 0 bases at V and 6 bases at J, with 6 bases between the two ends. From germline, CDR1 is SGDLS and CDR2 YYNGEE. CDR3 length: 12 amino acids. The CDR3 reads CASSVGSDGYTF. The CDR3 nucleotides are TGTGCCAGCAGCGTAGGCTCGGATGGCTACACCTTC. The full variable domain, completed using reference TRBV9 and TRBJ1-2, is DSGVTQTPKHLITATGQRVTLRCSPRSGDLSVYWYQQSLDQGLQFLIQYYNGEERAKGNILERFSAQQFPDLHSELNLSSLELGDSALYFCASSVGSDGYTFGSGTRLTVV.

Remarks on this clone: This sample includes further DNA sequences coding for the same CDR3. The chain has TRBV3-1 (or the pseudogene TRBV3-2) and TRBJ1-2; 10 bases are shared with TRBD1. This CDR3 spans 14 amino acids. V was clipped by 3 bases and J by 2 bases; unmatched bases: 0. The germline CDR1 and CDR2 sequences are LGHDT and YNNKEL (reference sequence). The DNA of the CDR3 is TGTGCCAGCAGCCAGGACAGGGGGAACTATGGCTACACCTTC. It is translated as CASSQDRGNYGYTF.

J is TRBJ2-2 and V is TRBV11-2; the match to TRBD1 covers 10 bases. Trimming at V came to 2 bases and at J to 5 bases, leaving 2 bases not matched to a gene. This CDR3 comprises 15 residues. Germline CDR1 SGHAT, CDR2 FQNNGV. The CDR3 sequence: CASSLTGQGTGELFF. The CDR3 bases are TGTGCCAGCAGCTTAACGGGACAGGGGACCGGGGAGCTGTTTTTT.

Only one count was recorded for this clone. This chain connects TRBV18 to TRBJ2-3; 7 nucleotides line up with TRBD1. The CDR3 extends over 15 amino acids. Trimming at V came to 3 bases and at J to 2 bases, leaving 5 bases not matched to a gene. Germline V gene sequence: CDR1 KGHSH, CDR2 LQKENI. The chain's CDR3 is CASSPLTGNTDTQYF. CDR3 bases: TGTGCCAGCTCACCTTTGACAGGGAACACAGATACGCAGTATTTT.

The rearrangement joins TRBV2 to TRBJ2-1; possibly TRBD2 for D (6 bases). V was shortened by 6 bases and J by 2 bases, with 20 bases between the two germline ends. Per germline, CDR1 SNHLY and CDR2 FYNNEI. The CDR3 consists of 17 residues. The CDR3 region is CASSHSLSGLTYNEQFF. The CDR3 nucleotides are TGTGCCAGCAGCCACTCATTGAGCGGGTTAACCTACAATGAGCAGTTCTTC.

The gene calls are TRBV6-2 or TRBV6-3 and TRBJ2-6, with a weak D call TRBD2 (5 bases). Trimming removed 3 bases from V and 0 bases from J, with 6 bases in between. The CDR3 is 15 amino acids. The V gene's germline CDR1 is MNHEY and CDR2 SVGEGT. This CDR3 reads CASSYSDSGANVLTF. CDR3 nucleotide sequence: TGTGCCAGCAGTTATAGCGACTCTGGGGCCAACGTCCTGACTTTC.

V and J are TRBV7-2 and TRBJ2-5, with 9 bases that match TRBD1. The CDR3 contains 15 residues. Unmatched junction bases numbered 9, after V lost 5 bases and J lost 5 bases. The germline gives CDR1 SGHTA, CDR2 FQGNSA. The CDR3 sequence is CASSPRTGAVETQYF. The CDR3 DNA is TGTGCCAGCAGCCCCAGGACAGGGGCGGTCGAGACCCAGTACTTC.

The rearrangement links TRBV28 to TRBJ1-2; D unclear. V gave up 5 bases and J gave up 3 bases, with 7 bases separating them. Germline-derived CDR1 and CDR2 are MDHEN and SYDVKM. The CDR3 consists of 12 residues. CDR3 bases: TGTGCCAGCAGTCCCGCAGACTATGGCTACACCTTC. Encoded protein: CASSPADYGYTF.

The rearrangement links TRBV18 to TRBJ2-7; TRBD2 matches at 11 bases. Trimming took 5 bases from V and 6 from J; bases not matched to a gene: 15. Germline loops: CDR1 KGHSH, CDR2 LQKENI. CDR3 length equals 17 residues. The CDR3 DNA follows: TGTGCCAGCTCATTAGGACTAGCGGGCCAAACCCACTTCGAGCAGTACTTC. It yields the protein CASSLGLAGQTHFEQYF.

The chain couples TRBV5-4 to TRBJ2-2; TRBD2 aligns across 8 bases. CDR1 is SGHNT and CDR2 is YYREEE in the germline V gene (reference sequence). This CDR3 region has 16 residues. The V and J ends lost 0 bases and 3 bases, in that order; junction bases with no gene match: 4. For the CDR3, the DNA is TGTGCCAGCAGCTTGGCTAGCGGGTACCACACCGGGGAGCTGTTTTTT. Residues: CASSLASGYHTGELFF.

The CDR3 region is CASSVRQGHGYTF. The CDR3, as DNA: TGTGCCAGCAGCGTTCGACAGGGGCATGGCTACACCTTC. J is TRBJ1-2 and V is TRBV9; TRBD1 matches 8 bases. The V and J ends lost 2 bases and 6 bases, in that order; junction bases with no gene match: 3. This CDR3 is 13 amino acids long. The V gene's germline CDR1 is SGDLS and CDR2 YYNGEE.

V usage is TRBV28 and J usage is TRBJ2-1; D is perhaps TRBD2 (6 bases). V shed 2 bases and J shed 4 bases, with 18 bases lying between them. From germline, CDR1 is MDHEN and CDR2 SYDVKM. The CDR3 consists of 17 residues. CDR3: CASSLRRGTDVYNEQFF. The CDR3 coding sequence is TGTGCCAGCAGTTTACGGAGGGGTACGGACGTTTACAATGAGCAGTTCTTC.